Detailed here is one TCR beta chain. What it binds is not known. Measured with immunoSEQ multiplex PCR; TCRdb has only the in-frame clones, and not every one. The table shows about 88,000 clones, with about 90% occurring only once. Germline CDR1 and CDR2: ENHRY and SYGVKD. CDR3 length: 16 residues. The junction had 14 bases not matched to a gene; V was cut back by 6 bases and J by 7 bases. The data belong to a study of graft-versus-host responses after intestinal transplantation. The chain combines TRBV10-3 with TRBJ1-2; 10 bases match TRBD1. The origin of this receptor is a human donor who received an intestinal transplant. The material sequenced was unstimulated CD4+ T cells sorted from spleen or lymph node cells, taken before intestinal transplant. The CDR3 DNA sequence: TGTGCCATCAGCCAGACGCCGGGACAGGGGTTGGGTGGCTACACCTTC. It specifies CAISQTPGQGLGGYTF.